Listed below are T cell receptor beta chains from one sample, sequenced in a study of graft-versus-host responses after intestinal transplantation. These receptors' antigens are unknown. Method: immunoSEQ multiplex PCR; TCRdb's copy keeps in-frame clones and lacks some. The table shows fewer than 65,000 clones, with roughly 90% occurring only once. Sample: unstimulated CD4+ T cells sorted from spleen or lymph node cells, taken before transplant. These receptor sequences come from a human donor who was the organ donor for an intestinal transplant. The CDR3 runs from the conserved cysteine through the conserved F or W. A D gene is named only where the DNA matches it firmly. Size is omitted from some rows. Given values are once, few, many or a class for expanded clones.

size: NA
D: NA
J: TRBJ2-2
V: TRBV28
CDR3: CATIDRSNTGELFF
DNA: TGTGCCACCATAGACAGATCGAACACCGGGGAGCTGTTTTTT

size: few
D: NA
J: TRBJ1-1
V: TRBV20-1
CDR3: CSASQNTEAFF
DNA: TGCAGTGCTAGCCAGAACACTGAAGCTTTCTTT

size: NA
D: TRBD2
J: TRBJ2-1
V: TRBV7-2
CDR3: CASSSSGRLAGGLKDEQFF
DNA: TGTGCCAGCAGCTCTAGTGGTCGACTAGCGGGAGGGCTTAAGGACGAGCAGTTCTTC

size: NA
D: TRBD1
J: TRBJ1-4
V: TRBV27
CDR3: CASIPGQFNEKLFF
DNA: TGTGCCAGCATCCCGGGACAGTTTAATGAAAAACTGTTTTTT

size: once
D: TRBD1
J: TRBJ1-5
V: TRBV28
CDR3: CASLTGQGRNQPQHF
DNA: TGTGCCAGTCTTACTGGACAGGGGCGGAATCAGCCCCAGCATTTT

size: once
D: NA
J: TRBJ1-2
V: TRBV28
CDR3: CASSPQGYGYTF
DNA: TGTGCCAGCAGTCCTCAGGGCTATGGCTACACCTTC

size: NA
D: NA
J: TRBJ2-7
V: TRBV18
CDR3: CASSEGQGPYYEQYF
DNA: TGTGCCAGCTCAGAAGGCCAGGGGCCCTACTACGAGCAGTACTTC

size: once
D: NA
J: TRBJ1-2
V: TRBV7-2
CDR3: CASSLGLGRYGYTF
DNA: TGTGCCAGCAGCTTGGGACTAGGAAGATATGGCTACACCTTC

size: NA
D: NA
J: TRBJ1-4
V: TRBV4-1
CDR3: CASSQDPGLTLGEKLFF
DNA: TGCGCCAGCAGCCAAGATCCCGGACTGACCTTAGGGGAAAAACTGTTTTTT

size: NA
D: TRBD2
J: TRBJ2-7
V: TRBV29-1
CDR3: CSAGGLAGKHEQYF
DNA: TGCAGCGCCGGAGGGCTAGCGGGTAAGCACGAGCAGTACTTC

size: NA
D: NA
J: TRBJ2-7
V: TRBV7-9
CDR3: CASSSSAGSEQYF
DNA: TGTGCCAGCAGCTCCTCCGCGGGGAGCGAGCAGTACTTC

size: NA
D: NA
J: TRBJ1-1
V: TRBV18
CDR3: CASSPPARGEAFF
DNA: TGTGCCAGCTCACCACCGGCTCGGGGAGAAGCTTTCTTT

size: NA
D: NA
J: TRBJ2-1
V: TRBV6-1
CDR3: CASSALLSSSPRGEQFF
DNA: TGTGCCAGCAGTGCCCTCCTGTCTAGCTCCCCTCGGGGTGAGCAGTTCTTC

size: NA
D: NA
J: TRBJ1-4
V: TRBV28
CDR3: CASSFQRPGNEKLFF
DNA: TGTGCCAGCAGTTTTCAACGGCCGGGAAATGAAAAACTGTTTTTT

size: NA
D: TRBD1
J: TRBJ2-7
V: TRBV6-5
CDR3: CATPGQGMHEQYF
DNA: TGTGCCACCCCGGGACAGGGGATGCACGAGCAGTACTTC

size: once
D: TRBD1
J: TRBJ2-7
V: TRBV2
CDR3: CASSADRGSIHEQYF
DNA: TGTGCCAGCAGTGCCGACAGGGGTTCCATCCACGAGCAGTACTTC

size: NA
D: NA
J: TRBJ2-7
V: TRBV6-1
CDR3: CASSVRTATYEQYF
DNA: TGTGCCAGCAGTGTAAGGACAGCCACCTACGAGCAGTACTTC

size: NA
D: TRBD2
J: TRBJ2-3
V: TRBV2
CDR3: CASRNRTSGSKSSTDTQYF
DNA: TGTGCCAGCAGAAATCGGACTAGCGGGAGCAAATCTAGCACAGATACGCAGTATTTT

size: once
D: NA
J: TRBJ2-5
V: TRBV5-6
CDR3: CASSFRETQYF
DNA: TGTGCCAGCAGCTTTAGAGAGACCCAGTACTTC

size: NA
D: TRBD1
J: TRBJ1-2
V: TRBV7-9
CDR3: CASSKAGTGKGYTF
DNA: TGTGCCAGCAGCAAGGCCGGGACAGGGAAGGGCTACACCTTC

size: NA
D: NA
J: TRBJ2-2
V: TRBV28
CDR3: CASSRESGELFF
DNA: TGTGCCAGCAGCCGGGAATCCGGGGAGCTGTTTTTT

size: NA
D: TRBD2
J: TRBJ2-7
V: TRBV29-1
CDR3: CSAGLAGGREQYF
DNA: TGCAGCGCCGGACTAGCGGGAGGGCGCGAGCAGTACTTC

size: NA
D: NA
J: TRBJ1-3
V: TRBV19
CDR3: CASSIDHSGNTIYF
DNA: TGTGCCAGTAGTATAGACCACTCTGGAAACACCATATATTTT

size: NA
D: TRBD2
J: TRBJ2-1
V: TRBV29-1
CDR3: CSVASGVFNEQFF
DNA: TGCAGCGTTGCTAGCGGAGTCTTCAATGAGCAGTTCTTC

size: NA
D: TRBD2
J: TRBJ2-7
V: TRBV7-2
CDR3: CASSLAPPILAGGYEQYF
DNA: TGTGCCAGCAGCTTAGCGCCCCCCATACTAGCGGGAGGTTACGAGCAGTACTTC

size: NA
D: NA
J: TRBJ2-2
V: TRBV6-4
CDR3: CASSGRDTGELFF
DNA: TGTGCCAGCAGTGGGCGGGACACCGGGGAGCTGTTTTTT

size: NA
D: NA
J: TRBJ2-2
V: TRBV2
CDR3: CARSGLPTLAGELFF
DNA: TGTGCCAGGTCGGGACTTCCGACCTTGGCCGGGGAGCTGTTTTTT

size: few
D: NA
J: TRBJ2-7
V: TRBV5-1
CDR3: CASSLTQTRTYEQYF
DNA: TGCGCCAGCAGCCTCACCCAGACTCGCACCTACGAGCAGTACTTC

size: NA
D: NA
J: TRBJ1-5
V: TRBV7-3
CDR3: CASSLTPGIIFLESNQPQHF
DNA: TGTGCCAGCAGCTTAACTCCGGGGATTATTTTTTTGGAGTCCAATCAGCCCCAGCATTTT

size: few
D: NA
J: TRBJ2-5
V: TRBV19
CDR3: CASSRANAGTETQYF
DNA: TGTGCCAGTAGTAGAGCAAATGCGGGCACAGAGACCCAGTACTTC